This is a list of T cell receptor beta chains from one sample in a study of T cells after yellow fever vaccination. TCRdb redid the calling of the 5' RACE reads with MiXCR, one entry per CDR3 protein. The repertoire holds hundreds of thousands of distinct CDR3 sequences, with more than 5.5% as singletons. This specimen consisted of PBMCs, obtained 5 days after the yellow fever booster vaccination. The receptors here all came from a man aged 25-40 years who received the YFV17D yellow fever vaccine. The CDR3 runs from the conserved cysteine through the conserved F or W. D genes are given only for firm matches. The size of a clone is reported for some rows only, either as once, few or many, or as a class for expanded clones.

V gene: TRBV20-1; J gene: TRBJ1-5; D gene: NA; clone size: many; CDR3 DNA: TGCAGTTATGGACGTGAAAATCAGCCCCAGCATTTT; CDR3 protein: CSYGRENQPQHF
V gene: TRBV5-1; J gene: TRBJ2-1; D gene: NA; clone size: NA; CDR3 DNA: TGCGCCAGCAGCTGGGACCCAAGCTCGGGTTACAATGAGCAGTTCTTC; CDR3 protein: CASSWDPSSGYNEQFF
V gene: TRBV14; J gene: TRBJ2-1; D gene: NA; clone size: few; CDR3 DNA: TGTGCCAGCAGCCAAGATCAATTCGGGCCCCTCGTCCCCAATGAGCAGTTCTTC; CDR3 protein: CASSQDQFGPLVPNEQFF
V gene: TRBV9; J gene: TRBJ2-7; D gene: NA; clone size: NA; CDR3 DNA: TGTGCCAGCAGCTCCGGGGCGGGTAGCTCCTACGAGCAGTACTTC; CDR3 protein: CASSSGAGSSYEQYF
V gene: TRBV20-1; J gene: TRBJ2-3; D gene: NA; clone size: few; CDR3 DNA: TGCAGTGCTAGTCGGATTATTCTGGATACGCAGTATTTT; CDR3 protein: CSASRIILDTQYF
V gene: TRBV29-1; J gene: TRBJ2-5; D gene: TRBD2; clone size: few; CDR3 DNA: TGCAGCGTTTTGGGAGGACTAGCAGCCCAAGAGACCCAGTACTTC; CDR3 protein: CSVLGGLAAQETQYF
V gene: TRBV5-1; J gene: TRBJ2-1; D gene: NA; clone size: many; CDR3 DNA: TGCGCCAGCAGCTTCGATGAATTGGGGCAGTTCTTC; CDR3 protein: CASSFDELGQFF
V gene: TRBV20-1; J gene: TRBJ2-1; D gene: NA; clone size: few; CDR3 DNA: TGCAGTGCCCAAAGCAATGAGCAGTTCTTC; CDR3 protein: CSAQSNEQFF
V gene: TRBV29-1; J gene: TRBJ2-1; D gene: TRBD1; clone size: many; CDR3 DNA: TGCAGCGTCCGGGACAGGCGCTACAATGAGCAGTTCTTC; CDR3 protein: CSVRDRRYNEQFF
V gene: TRBV20-1; J gene: TRBJ2-7; D gene: NA; clone size: many; CDR3 DNA: TGCAGTGCCACCGGGGTCGGTGGGGAAATTAAGCAGTACTTC; CDR3 protein: CSATGVGGEIKQYF
V gene: TRBV20-1; J gene: TRBJ2-3; D gene: TRBD2; clone size: many; CDR3 DNA: TGCAGTGCTAGACCACCCGGGACTAGGGGAAATACGCAGTATTTT; CDR3 protein: CSARPPGTRGNTQYF
V gene: TRBV6-5; J gene: TRBJ2-5; D gene: NA; clone size: NA; CDR3 DNA: TGTGCCAGCAGTTACCGGATTTCGTGGACCCAGTACTTC; CDR3 protein: CASSYRISWTQYF